Reported below is one T cell receptor (beta chain). Its antigen is unknown. The data originate from a study of post-analysis software for immune sequencing data. The CDR3 runs to 15 residues. The V end lost 4 bases, the J end lost 2 bases, and 16 bases lay between the germline ends. Germline CDR1 reads SGHDT; CDR2 reads YYEEEE. Sequencing libraries made from TCR beta cDNA carried unique molecular identifiers. TCRdb re-analysed the PCR reads in MiXCR, keeping a single row per CDR3 protein. The sample lists roughly 600,000 distinct CDR3 sequences, 44% occurring once. The study's findings and limits: Comparison of patients with controls showed about 5 TRBV segments more frequent in patients, TRBV5-6, TRBV5-1 and TRBV20-1 among them.

This clonotype was sampled from a girl aged 10-17 years with multiple sclerosis. The genes are TRBV5-6 and TRBJ2-7; tentative D call: TRBD1 (6 bases). The sequenced sample was blood. CDR3 bases: TGTGCCAGCAGCGCCCTCTCACAGGGACCCTACGAGCAGTACTTC. Protein sequence: CASSALSQGPYEQYF.